This section outlines one T cell receptor beta chain sequence together with its context. Its specificity is unknown. This sample was included in a study of T cell repertoires in ileal Crohn's disease. Study details: Surgery for a complication: stricturing in 61%, penetrating in roughly 40%. Thiopurines (about twelve) or anti-TNF agents (18) were given postoperatively to about half. The study's findings and limits: Clonal expansions were more frequent in active smokers than non-smokers at surgery.

This CDR3 spans 12 amino acids. V was shortened by 1 base and J by 2 bases, with 3 bases between the two germline ends. Germline-derived CDR1 and CDR2 are SGHRS and YFSETQ. Clones were read by immunoSEQ multiplex PCR, and TCRdb kept only the in-frame ones, dropping some. The sample lists more than 2,500 clones; about 92% were seen once. Lamina propria lymphocytes from surgical specimens were isolated on a density gradient before sorting. This receptor was identified in an adult with Crohn's disease. The source material was CD4+ T cells sorted from the ileum. The genes are TRBV5-1 and TRBJ1-1; D gene unclear. CDR3 amino acids: CASSLPNTEAFF. The CDR3 nucleotides read TGCGCCAGCAGCTTGCCTAACACTGAAGCTTTCTTT.